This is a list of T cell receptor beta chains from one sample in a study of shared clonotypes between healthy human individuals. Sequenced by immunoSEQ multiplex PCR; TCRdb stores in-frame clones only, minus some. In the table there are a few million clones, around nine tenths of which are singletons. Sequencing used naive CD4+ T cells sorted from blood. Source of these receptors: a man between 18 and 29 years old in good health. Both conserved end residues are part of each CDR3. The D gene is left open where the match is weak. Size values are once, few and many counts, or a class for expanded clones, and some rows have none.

cdr3_nt: TGTGCCAGCAGCTTAAACAGGTTGTACAATGAGCAGTTCTTC
cdr3_aa: CASSLNRLYNEQFF
clone_size: once
d_call: .
v_call: TRBV7-2
cdr3_length: 14
j_call: TRBJ2-1

cdr3_nt: TGTGCCTGGGGTCCCCAAGAGACCCAGTACTTC
cdr3_aa: CAWGPQETQYF
clone_size: .
d_call: .
v_call: TRBV30
cdr3_length: 11
j_call: TRBJ2-5

cdr3_nt: TGCGCCAGCAGCAGAGGACTAGCGGGAGGAAGCTCCTACAATGAGCAGTTCTTC
cdr3_aa: CASSRGLAGGSSYNEQFF
clone_size: .
d_call: TRBD2
v_call: TRBV5-1
cdr3_length: 18
j_call: TRBJ2-1

cdr3_nt: TGTGCCAGCAGCCCCGGGGTGGATACGCAGTATTTT
cdr3_aa: CASSPGVDTQYF
clone_size: .
d_call: .
v_call: TRBV7-9
cdr3_length: 12
j_call: TRBJ2-3

cdr3_nt: TGCGCCAGCAGCTTGTCGACAGGATCGAACTATGGCTACACCTTC
cdr3_aa: CASSLSTGSNYGYTF
clone_size: .
d_call: .
v_call: TRBV5-1
cdr3_length: 15
j_call: TRBJ1-2

cdr3_nt: TGCGCCAGCAGCTTGAACCTGATCGCTGAAGCTTTCTTT
cdr3_aa: CASSLNLIAEAFF
clone_size: few
d_call: .
v_call: TRBV5-1
cdr3_length: 13
j_call: TRBJ1-1

cdr3_nt: TGTGCCAGCAGCGGATTACAGGGGTTTAATTCACCCCTCCACTTT
cdr3_aa: CASSGLQGFNSPLHF
clone_size: .
d_call: TRBD1
v_call: TRBV9
cdr3_length: 15
j_call: TRBJ1-6

cdr3_nt: TGTGCCAGCAGTTACTTCACGTCTGGAAACACCATATATTTT
cdr3_aa: CASSYFTSGNTIYF
clone_size: .
d_call: .
v_call: TRBV6-6
cdr3_length: 14
j_call: TRBJ1-3

cdr3_nt: TGTGCCAGTAGTATAGATCGAAATGATCAGCCCCAGCATTTT
cdr3_aa: CASSIDRNDQPQHF
clone_size: .
d_call: .
v_call: TRBV19
cdr3_length: 14
j_call: TRBJ1-5

cdr3_nt: TGTGCCAGCACCCCCCGGTCTAGCGGAGACGAGGAGCAGTTCTTC
cdr3_aa: CASTPRSSGDEEQFF
clone_size: once
d_call: TRBD2
v_call: TRBV9
cdr3_length: 15
j_call: TRBJ2-1

cdr3_nt: TGCGCCAGCAGCCAAGAGTCCAGCGGGAGAACAGATACGCAGTATTTT
cdr3_aa: CASSQESSGRTDTQYF
clone_size: once
d_call: TRBD2
v_call: TRBV4-1
cdr3_length: 16
j_call: TRBJ2-3

cdr3_nt: TGTGCCAGCAGCGTAGAGGGAGGGAGGCGGTACACCTTC
cdr3_aa: CASSVEGGRRYTF
clone_size: .
d_call: .
v_call: TRBV9
cdr3_length: 13
j_call: TRBJ1-2

cdr3_nt: TGTGCCAGCAGCTTAGCGCATCACAGGGAGAGTAGTAATTCACCCCTCCACTTT
cdr3_aa: CASSLAHHRESSNSPLHF
clone_size: .
d_call: .
v_call: TRBV7-2
cdr3_length: 18
j_call: TRBJ1-6

cdr3_nt: TGTGCCAGCAGCTTAGGAGGGGGCAATCAGCCCCAGCATTTT
cdr3_aa: CASSLGGGNQPQHF
clone_size: few
d_call: .
v_call: TRBV7-9
cdr3_length: 14
j_call: TRBJ1-5

cdr3_nt: TGCGCCAGCAGCTTGGGTGAAGGCGGGGAGCTGTTTTTT
cdr3_aa: CASSLGEGGELFF
clone_size: .
d_call: .
v_call: TRBV5-1
cdr3_length: 13
j_call: TRBJ2-2

cdr3_nt: TGTGCCAGCAGTCCACCACGGGCTAGCTTAGGCGGGGAGCTGTTTTTT
cdr3_aa: CASSPPRASLGGELFF
clone_size: .
d_call: .
v_call: TRBV25-1
cdr3_length: 16
j_call: TRBJ2-2

cdr3_nt: TGTGCCAGTAGTGTACAGGGGGGGGAGACCCAGTACTTC
cdr3_aa: CASSVQGGETQYF
clone_size: .
d_call: .
v_call: TRBV19
cdr3_length: 13
j_call: TRBJ2-5

cdr3_nt: TGTGCCAGCAGCTTAGCCCCTCGTTGGCAGGGGGCCAACGAGCAGTACTTC
cdr3_aa: CASSLAPRWQGANEQYF
clone_size: .
d_call: TRBD1
v_call: TRBV7-2
cdr3_length: 17
j_call: TRBJ2-7

cdr3_nt: TGTGCCAGCAGTTTTCACCAGGGGCGGCATGTAGCGGGAGGGACCCCGGATACGCAGTATTTT
cdr3_aa: CASSFHQGRHVAGGTPDTQYF
clone_size: .
d_call: TRBD2
v_call: TRBV28
cdr3_length: 21
j_call: TRBJ2-3

cdr3_nt: TGCAGTTCGGACATGGGGGACGGCTACACCTTC
cdr3_aa: CSSDMGDGYTF
clone_size: .
d_call: .
v_call: TRBV20-1
cdr3_length: 11
j_call: TRBJ1-2

cdr3_nt: TGTGCCAGCAGTTTAGTTATATTGGGGGCTCAGGAAAAACTGTTTTTT
cdr3_aa: CASSLVILGAQEKLFF
clone_size: .
d_call: .
v_call: TRBV28
cdr3_length: 16
j_call: TRBJ1-4

cdr3_nt: TGCGCCAGCAAATCGCGGCAGGCATCGGGTAATGAAAAACTGTTTTTT
cdr3_aa: CASKSRQASGNEKLFF
clone_size: .
d_call: .
v_call: TRBV5-1
cdr3_length: 16
j_call: TRBJ1-4

cdr3_nt: TGCGCCAGCAGCCTGGGGACTAACCTGCCCTACGAGCAGTACTTC
cdr3_aa: CASSLGTNLPYEQYF
clone_size: .
d_call: TRBD2
v_call: TRBV4-1
cdr3_length: 15
j_call: TRBJ2-7

cdr3_nt: TGTGCCAGCTCACCCGGGACTTTATACTACGAGCAGTACTTC
cdr3_aa: CASSPGTLYYEQYF
clone_size: .
d_call: .
v_call: TRBV18
cdr3_length: 14
j_call: TRBJ2-7

cdr3_nt: TGTGCCATCGGGGTAGCGGGGGGTTTAGATACGCAGTATTTT
cdr3_aa: CAIGVAGGLDTQYF
clone_size: few
d_call: TRBD2
v_call: TRBV10-3
cdr3_length: 14
j_call: TRBJ2-3

cdr3_nt: TGTGCCAGCAGCTTAGACAGGGTCTCTGGAAACACCATATATTTT
cdr3_aa: CASSLDRVSGNTIYF
clone_size: few
d_call: .
v_call: TRBV11-2
cdr3_length: 15
j_call: TRBJ1-3

cdr3_nt: TGTGCCATCGCCCGGACAGAGCAATACGAGCAGTACTTC
cdr3_aa: CAIARTEQYEQYF
clone_size: .
d_call: .
v_call: TRBV10-3
cdr3_length: 13
j_call: TRBJ2-7

cdr3_nt: TGTGCCAGCAGTGAATCAGGTCTCACAGGGCGGGGTGGCTACACCTTC
cdr3_aa: CASSESGLTGRGGYTF
clone_size: .
d_call: .
v_call: TRBV2
cdr3_length: 16
j_call: TRBJ1-2

cdr3_nt: TGTGCCAGCCGGCAGAACTATGGCTACACCTTC
cdr3_aa: CASRQNYGYTF
clone_size: .
d_call: .
v_call: TRBV9
cdr3_length: 11
j_call: TRBJ1-2

cdr3_nt: TGTGCCAGCAGCCAAGGAATAATCGGGACTAGCGGAAACTACAATGAGCAGTTCTTC
cdr3_aa: CASSQGIIGTSGNYNEQFF
clone_size: .
d_call: TRBD2
v_call: TRBV4-2
cdr3_length: 19
j_call: TRBJ2-1

cdr3_nt: TGTACCAGCCGGGACAGGGGAACGGCTGGCTACACCTTC
cdr3_aa: CTSRDRGTAGYTF
clone_size: .
d_call: TRBD1
v_call: TRBV6-1
cdr3_length: 13
j_call: TRBJ1-2

cdr3_nt: TGTGCCAGCAGCGTAGGTAAAGCGGGAGGTGTGAACGAGCAGTACTTC
cdr3_aa: CASSVGKAGGVNEQYF
clone_size: .
d_call: TRBD2
v_call: TRBV9
cdr3_length: 16
j_call: TRBJ2-7